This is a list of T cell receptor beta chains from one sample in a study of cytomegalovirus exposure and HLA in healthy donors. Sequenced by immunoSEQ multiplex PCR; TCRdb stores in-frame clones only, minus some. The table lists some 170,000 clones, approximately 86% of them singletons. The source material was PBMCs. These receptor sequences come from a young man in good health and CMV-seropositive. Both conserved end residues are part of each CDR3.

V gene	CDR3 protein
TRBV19	CASSMGSGILSYEQYF
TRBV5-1	CASSVTGTGGAYPYNEQFF
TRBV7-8	CASSLAQRTTDTQYF
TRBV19	CASSIGSRAYRTDTQYF
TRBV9	CASSVARRGGAYNEQFF
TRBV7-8	CASSLLQGEQFF
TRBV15	CATSRRGSNEQFF
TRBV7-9	CASSLALRGGGIQYF
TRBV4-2	CASSHLDRANTEAFF
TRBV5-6	CASSSGQGADTQYF
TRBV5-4	CASSPGQGVSSEQFF
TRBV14	CASSQVTRLDEQFF
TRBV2	CASRGARRGKNIQYF
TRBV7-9	CASSSKGGIGGYTF
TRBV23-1	CASTRDRGETHEQFF
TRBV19	CASSIGPTGLPFF
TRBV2	CASSDSGAETQYF
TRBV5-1	CASSLGGQDSNQPQHF
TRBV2	CASSGTGGIQPQHF
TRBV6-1	CASRDWDYTDTQYF
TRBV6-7	CASSLRQLLGNQPQHF
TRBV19	CASSPTGAYEQYF
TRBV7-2	CASSSGQVNTEAFF
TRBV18	CASSPRAGSVHSEQYF
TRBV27	CETGVGDQPQHF
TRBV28	CASSSGGRGQGTEQYF
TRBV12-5	CASGLVIDRSQPQHF
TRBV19	CASSIGHLEFF
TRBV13	CASSLAVLPGELFF
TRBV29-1	CSVEVPQYYEQYF
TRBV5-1	CASSLRGGTEAFF
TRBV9	CASSVEGASTDTQYF
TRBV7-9	CASSGWTGGSEQYF
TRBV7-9	CASSSRGRTEAFF
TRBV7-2	CASSLSFYEQYF
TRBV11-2	CASSFWGSSYEQYF
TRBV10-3	CAISGSGTGTSEQYF
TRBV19	CASSIETGNQPQHF
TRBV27	CASSFGGQETQYF
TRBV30	CACSRSRGLGDTQYF
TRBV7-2	CASSFRLAGGGVTQYF
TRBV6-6	CASSYPGTDQPQHF
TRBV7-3	CASSFSAGTDTQYF